Listed below are T cell receptor beta chains from one sample, sequenced in a study of beta chain features in type 1 diabetes. Data came from immunoSEQ multiplex PCR; TCRdb stores just in-frame clones and leaves some out. The sample records more than 100,000 clones, 9% being singletons. The source material was central memory CD4+ T cells from blood. These receptors were collected from a man in his thirties or forties with type 1 diabetes. CDR3s include the opening cysteine and the closing phenylalanine or tryptophan.

V gene: TRBV5-1
J gene: TRBJ2-7
CDR3 protein: CASGPTGGAYEQYF

V gene: TRBV30
J gene: TRBJ2-1
CDR3 protein: CAWSSFHEQFF

V gene: TRBV7-6
J gene: TRBJ2-2
CDR3 protein: CASQDRVTNTGELFF

V gene: TRBV4-3
J gene: TRBJ2-3
CDR3 protein: CASSQGGRGVFTDTQYF

V gene: TRBV5-4
J gene: TRBJ1-6
CDR3 protein: CASSTGTGGLTSPLHF

V gene: TRBV7-3
J gene: TRBJ2-3
CDR3 protein: CASSLGLAGAPDTQYF

V gene: TRBV28
J gene: TRBJ1-1
CDR3 protein: CASRPGQGTTEAFF

V gene: TRBV6-1
J gene: TRBJ1-6
CDR3 protein: CASTAGGFNSPLHF

V gene: TRBV5-6
J gene: TRBJ1-2
CDR3 protein: CASSAALYRGPNYGYTF

V gene: TRBV7-9
J gene: TRBJ1-4
CDR3 protein: CASSQQGTQEKLFF

V gene: TRBV29-1
J gene: TRBJ1-3
CDR3 protein: CSVDDRGTNTIYF

V gene: TRBV29-1
J gene: TRBJ2-3
CDR3 protein: CSGSSGADTQYF

V gene: TRBV4-2
J gene: TRBJ2-2
CDR3 protein: CASSRRLAGDNTGELFF

V gene: TRBV19
J gene: TRBJ1-2
CDR3 protein: CASSFIDTYGYTF

V gene: TRBV9
J gene: TRBJ2-2
CDR3 protein: CASSVVRTGDTGELFF

V gene: TRBV5-1
J gene: TRBJ2-1
CDR3 protein: CASSLVLAGNNEQFF

V gene: TRBV6-6
J gene: TRBJ1-2
CDR3 protein: CASRGEKGRTTDGYTF

V gene: TRBV28
J gene: TRBJ1-2
CDR3 protein: CASSRVGPGNYGYTF

V gene: TRBV7-9
J gene: TRBJ2-1
CDR3 protein: CASSRQGVEQFF

V gene: TRBV7-9
J gene: TRBJ2-7
CDR3 protein: CASSREGTGLSYEQYF

V gene: TRBV21-1
J gene: TRBJ2-5
CDR3 protein: CASSKVRETQYF

V gene: TRBV7-3
J gene: TRBJ2-5
CDR3 protein: CASSVRHQETQYF